The 22 T cell receptor beta chains given below trace back to one sample, sequenced in a study of blood T cell repertoires in COVID-19. Sequenced by immunoSEQ multiplex PCR; TCRdb stores in-frame clones only, minus some. The table has roughly 170,000 clones, about four fifths seen once. The sequencing input was PBMCs or T cells enriched from blood (not recorded which). All receptors come from a man aged 50 or older who had recovered from COVID-19.

This chain links TRBV7-2 with TRBJ1-1; 10 bases align to TRBD1. CDR3 length: 19 amino acids. CDR1 and CDR2 (germline): SGHTA, FQGNSA. V trimming: 3 bases; J trimming: 6 bases; junction bases outside the gene matches: 19. The DNA for the CDR3 is TGTGCCAGCAGCTTCCTGGAGCCGGGACAGGGGCCAGCGGCCCCTGAAGCTTTCTTT. Its protein product is CASSFLEPGQGPAAPEAFF.

The chain links TRBV7-2 to TRBJ1-1; 7 bases agree with TRBD1. This CDR3 region has 16 residues. CDR1 and CDR2 (germline): SGHTA, FQGNSA. The trim removed 1 base at V and 2 bases at J, leaving 7 bases unmatched. The CDR3: CASSLEAGGFNTEAFF. Here the CDR3 DNA reads TGTGCCAGCAGCTTAGAGGCAGGGGGTTTTAACACTGAAGCTTTCTTT. The full variable domain, completed using reference TRBV7-2 and TRBJ1-1, is GAGVSQSPSNKVTEKGKDVELRCDPISGHTALYWYRQSLGQGLEFLIYFQGNSAPDKSGLPSDRFSAERTGGSVSTLTIQRTQQEDSAVYLCASSLEAGGFNTEAFFGQGTRLTVV.

This clone was found a few times. The CDR3 sequence is CASSLEGAVTEAFF. DNA for the CDR3: TGCGCCAGCAGCTTGGAGGGGGCCGTAACTGAAGCTTTCTTT. This chain connects TRBV5-1 to TRBJ1-1, with 7 nucleotides matching TRBD1. This CDR3 contains 14 residues. V was clipped by 0 bases and J by 5 bases; unmatched bases: 4. Germline loops: CDR1 SGHRS, CDR2 YFSETQ. Looking up the rest from reference TRBV5-1 and TRBJ1-1 gives the full variable domain: KAGVTQTPRYLIKTRGQQVTLSCSPISGHRSVSWYQQTPGQGLQFLFEYFSETQRNKGNFPGRFSGRQFSNSRSEMNVSTLELGDSALYLCASSLEGAVTEAFFGQGTRLTVV.

V usage is TRBV18 and J usage is TRBJ1-1, with D possibly matching TRBD1 (5 bases). The CDR3 sequence is 14 residues long. The germline CDR1 and CDR2 sequences are KGHSH and LQKENI. Trimming removed 5 bases at V and 5 bases at J, with 15 bases between. The CDR3 sequence: CASSVPGVRTEAFF. CDR3 nucleotide sequence: TGTGCCAGCTCAGTCCCGGGGGTACGGACTGAAGCTTTCTTT.

This chain joins TRBV19 and TRBJ1-2, with D possibly TRBD1 on 6 matching bases. V was clipped by 2 bases and J by 4 bases, with 14 bases between them. The CDR3 sequence is 15 residues long. Germline CDR1 and CDR2: LNHDA and SQIVND (reference sequence). The CDR3 region is CASSIWDLGAYGYTF. CDR3 DNA: TGTGCCAGTAGTATATGGGACCTGGGGGCCTATGGCTACACCTTC.

V usage is TRBV7-8 and J usage is TRBJ1-5; 7 nucleotides line up with TRBD1. CDR3 length equals 19 residues. CDR1 is SGHVS and CDR2 is FQNEAQ in the germline V gene. V shed 5 bases and J 0 bases; nucleotides not matched to a gene: 16. CDR3 sequence (DNA): TGTGCCAGCAGCCTATCTCCCCGTCGGGACAGAGTTAGCAATCAGCCCCAGCATTTT. Translating it yields CASSLSPRRDRVSNQPQHF.

V and J are TRBV18 and TRBJ2-5; no definite D call. The CDR3 sequence is 14 residues long. Per the germline V gene, CDR1 is KGHSH and CDR2 is LQKENI. V lost 3 bases and J 4 bases, leaving 12 bases between the germline ends. The CDR3 DNA sequence: TGTGCCAGCTCACCGCCAGCTGCGGCAGAGACCCAGTACTTC. Translation: CASSPPAAAETQYF.

The DNA for the CDR3 is TGTGCCAGCAGCCCCCGGGGGGGGGACACTGAAGCTTTCTTT. Translated, it gives CASSPRGGDTEAFF. The genes are TRBV9 and TRBJ1-1, with D possibly TRBD1 on 5 matching bases. Germline V gene sequence: CDR1 SGDLS, CDR2 YYNGEE. The CDR3 extends over 14 amino acids. The ends were cut back, 4 bases at V and 3 bases at J, with 13 bases in the middle. Using reference TRBV9 and TRBJ1-1 for the parts outside the CDR3, the full variable domain is DSGVTQTPKHLITATGQRVTLRCSPRSGDLSVYWYQQSLDQGLQFLIQYYNGEERAKGNILERFSAQQFPDLHSELNLSSLELGDSALYFCASSPRGGDTEAFFGQGTRLTVV.

The genes are TRBV29-1 and TRBJ1-2; maybe TRBD1 (5 bases). Germline CDR1 is SQVTM and CDR2 is ANQGSEA. The V end was cut by 6 bases, the J end by 0 bases, with 17 bases between. The CDR3 sequence is 15 residues long. The CDR3 DNA reads TGCAGCGTCCATGGACAAGCCTATGCTAACTATGGCTACACCTTC. It encodes CSVHGQAYANYGYTF.

This clone has ten or more counts. The chain uses TRBV4-2 and TRBJ1-5; TRBD1 agrees at 8 bases. This CDR3 spans 14 amino acids. Germline assignment: CDR1 LGHNA and CDR2 YNFKEQ. J gave up 4 bases and V 6 bases, and 5 bases lay outside the gene matches. The CDR3 nucleotides read TGTGCCAGCAGTATCGGGACAGGTAATCAGCCCCAGCATTTT. Translating gives CASSIGTGNQPQHF.

V is TRBV6-6 and J is TRBJ1-1; possibly TRBD1 for D (5 bases). V gave up 4 bases and J gave up 0 bases, with 9 bases separating them. The CDR3 covers 14 residues. CDR1 is MNHNY, CDR2 SVGAGI, per germline (reference sequence). For the CDR3, the DNA is TGTGCCAGCAGTTTGGGGCAGATGAACACTGAAGCTTTCTTT. Translation: CASSLGQMNTEAFF.

V is TRBV14 and J is TRBJ2-7; tentative D call: TRBD2 (6 bases). The V end was cut by 1 base, the J end by 6 bases, with 10 bases between. Germline assignment: CDR1 SGHDN and CDR2 FVKESK. The CDR3 contains 13 residues. The CDR3: CASSQGAGSEQYF. The DNA for the CDR3 is TGTGCCAGCAGCCAAGGGGCCGGGAGCGAGCAGTACTTC.

The chain has TRBV12-3 or TRBV12-4 and TRBJ1-6, with 7 nucleotides matching TRBD1. Trimming removed 0 bases from V and 14 bases from J; junction bases left unmatched: 4. There are 13 residues in the CDR3. The DNA of the CDR3 is TGTGCCAGCAGTTTAGCGGGACAGATGGCCCTCCACTTT. It encodes CASSLAGQMALHF.

This chain uses TRBV5-1 with TRBJ1-1, with D possibly TRBD1 on 5 matching bases. This CDR3 is built from 14 residues. The V end was cut by 7 bases, the J end by 0 bases, with 13 bases between. Germline V gene sequence: CDR1 SGHRS, CDR2 YFSETQ. CDR3 sequence reads: CASHQPGLNTEAFF. In DNA form, the CDR3 reads TGCGCCAGCCACCAACCAGGGTTGAACACTGAAGCTTTCTTT.

This clone was seen more than once but under ten times. The chain is built from TRBV28 and TRBJ2-7, with 11 bases identical to TRBD1. J gave up 4 bases and V 4 bases, and 3 bases lay outside the gene matches. Germline V gives CDR1 MDHEN, CDR2 SYDVKM. The CDR3 runs 14 residues. The CDR3 sequence is CASSSGQGVYEQYF. CDR3 sequence (DNA): TGTGCCAGCAGTTCGGGACAGGGGGTTTACGAGCAGTACTTC.

In this sample, this clone turned up once. Here the CDR3 reads CASSAGVDRYEQYF. CDR3 coding DNA: TGTGCCAGCAGCGCGGGGGTTGATCGATACGAGCAGTACTTC. The rearrangement joins TRBV7-9 to TRBJ2-7, with 7 bases fitting TRBD2. CDR1 SEHNR and CDR2 FQNEAQ come from the germline V gene (reference sequence). V lost 5 bases, J lost 4 bases, and 8 bases stayed unmatched. The CDR3 runs to 14 residues.

The CDR3 reads CAWSGQLSYEQYF. DNA of the CDR3: TGTGCCTGGTCGGGACAGCTCTCCTACGAGCAGTACTTC. The chain recombines TRBV30 with TRBJ2-7, with 7 nucleotides matching TRBD1. The CDR3 is made up of 13 amino acids. Germline V gene sequence: CDR1 GTSNPN, CDR2 SVGIG (reference sequence). V lost 5 bases to trimming and J lost 0 bases; unmatched junction nucleotides: 4.

About this clone itself: It may be a read error: a sequence one base away is much more abundant. The chain employs TRBV7-9 and TRBJ1-6; 8 bases match TRBD1. V lost 3 bases to trimming and J lost 3 bases; unmatched junction nucleotides: 1. The CDR3 covers 15 residues. Germline V gene data show CDR1 as SEHNR and CDR2 as FQNEAQ (reference sequence). CDR3 sequence (DNA): TGTGCCAGCAGCTTGGGGACAGGCTATAATTCACCCCTCCACTTT. Protein: CASSLGTGYNSPLHF.

V is TRBV4-3 and J is TRBJ1-6; a weak D match, TRBD1 (6 bases). Germline assignment: CDR1 LGHNA and CDR2 YSLEER. V was pared by 0 bases and J by 8 bases, with 11 bases between. This CDR3 comprises 15 residues. DNA for the CDR3: TGCGCCAGCAGCCAAGATCCAGGGGAGTATTCACCCCTCCACTTT. It is translated as CASSQDPGEYSPLHF.

The chain employs TRBV24-1 and TRBJ2-3; 9 nucleotides align to TRBD2. The CDR3 totals 13 residues. V was pared by 3 bases and J by 11 bases, with 5 bases of the junction left unmatched. Per germline, CDR1 KGHDR and CDR2 SFDVKD. The chain's CDR3 is CATSDPRTSVQYF. The CDR3 bases are TGTGCCACCAGTGATCCCCGGACTAGCGTGCAGTATTTT.

J is TRBJ1-1 and V is TRBV25-1; D perhaps matches TRBD1 (6 bases). The CDR3 extends over 13 amino acids. Trimming took 5 bases from V and 5 from J, leaving 12 bases between them. Germline V gives CDR1 MGHDK, CDR2 SYGVNS. This CDR3 reads CASSKGVGTEAFF. CDR3 nucleotide sequence: TGTGCCAGCAGTAAGGGGGTAGGGACTGAAGCTTTCTTT.

The chain couples TRBV15 to TRBJ1-1; D is possibly TRBD1 (5 bases). The length of the CDR3 is 15 residues. V dropped 0 bases and J dropped 3 bases, with 11 bases sitting between them. Germline-derived CDR1 and CDR2 are LNHNV and YYDKDF (reference sequence). CDR3 bases: TGTGCCACCAGCAGAGATCTGGGGGGTTACACTGAAGCTTTCTTT. This sequence encodes CATSRDLGGYTEAFF. Full variable domain (outside the CDR3, taken from reference TRBV15 and TRBJ1-1): DAMVIQNPRYQVTQFGKPVTLSCSQTLNHNVMYWYQQKSSQAPKLLFHYYDKDFNNEADTPDNFQSRRPNTSFCFLDIRSPGLGDTAMYLCATSRDLGGYTEAFFGQGTRLTVV.